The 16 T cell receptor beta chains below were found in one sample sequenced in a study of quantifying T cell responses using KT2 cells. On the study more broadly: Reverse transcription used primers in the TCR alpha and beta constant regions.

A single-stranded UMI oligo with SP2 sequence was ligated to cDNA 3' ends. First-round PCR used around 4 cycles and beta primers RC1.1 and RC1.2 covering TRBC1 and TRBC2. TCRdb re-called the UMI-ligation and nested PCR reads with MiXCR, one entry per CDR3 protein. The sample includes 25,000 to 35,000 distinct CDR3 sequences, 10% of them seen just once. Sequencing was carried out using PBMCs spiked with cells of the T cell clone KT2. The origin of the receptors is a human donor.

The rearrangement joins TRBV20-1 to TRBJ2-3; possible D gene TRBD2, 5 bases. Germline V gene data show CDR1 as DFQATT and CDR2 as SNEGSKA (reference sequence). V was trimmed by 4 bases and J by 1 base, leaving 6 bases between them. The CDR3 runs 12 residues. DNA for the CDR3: TGCAGTGCTAACGGGGGCACAGATACGCAGTATTTT. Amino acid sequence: CSANGGTDTQYF.

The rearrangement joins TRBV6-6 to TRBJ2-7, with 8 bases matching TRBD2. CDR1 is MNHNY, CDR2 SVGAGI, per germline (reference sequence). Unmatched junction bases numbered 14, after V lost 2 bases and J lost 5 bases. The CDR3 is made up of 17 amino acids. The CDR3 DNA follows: TGTGCCAGCAGTTACCCCACTTCTCCGGGAGGGCCCGACGAGCAGTACTTC. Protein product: CASSYPTSPGGPDEQYF.

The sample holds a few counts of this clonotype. The CDR3 reads CASTRDRGLHGYTF. CDR3 nucleotide sequence: TGTGCCAGCACAAGGGACAGGGGATTGCATGGCTACACCTTC. The chain employs TRBV6-5 and TRBJ1-2, with 10 positions matching TRBD1. The CDR3 covers 14 residues. V gave up 7 bases and J gave up 6 bases; unmatched junction bases: 8. The V gene's germline CDR1 is MNHEY and CDR2 SVGAGI.

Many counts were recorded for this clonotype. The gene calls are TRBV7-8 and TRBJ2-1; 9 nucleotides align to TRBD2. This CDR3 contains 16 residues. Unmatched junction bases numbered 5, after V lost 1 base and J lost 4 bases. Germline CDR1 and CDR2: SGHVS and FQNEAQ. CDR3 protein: CASSLEMAGGYNEQFF. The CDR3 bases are TGTGCCAGCAGCTTAGAAATGGCGGGAGGGTACAATGAGCAGTTCTTC.

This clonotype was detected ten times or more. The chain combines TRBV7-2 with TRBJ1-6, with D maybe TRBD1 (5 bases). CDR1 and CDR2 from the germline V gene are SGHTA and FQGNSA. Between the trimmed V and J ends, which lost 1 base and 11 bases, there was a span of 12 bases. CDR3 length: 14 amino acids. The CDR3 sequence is CASSLGQTSPPLHF. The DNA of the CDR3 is TGTGCCAGCAGCTTAGGACAGACGAGCCCACCCCTCCACTTT.

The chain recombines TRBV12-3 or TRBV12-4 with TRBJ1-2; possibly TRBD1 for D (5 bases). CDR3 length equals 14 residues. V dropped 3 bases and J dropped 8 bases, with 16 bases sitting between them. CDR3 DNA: TGTGCCAGCAGTTTGGGCAGCAGGGTTTCAGGCTACACCTTC. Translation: CASSLGSRVSGYTF.

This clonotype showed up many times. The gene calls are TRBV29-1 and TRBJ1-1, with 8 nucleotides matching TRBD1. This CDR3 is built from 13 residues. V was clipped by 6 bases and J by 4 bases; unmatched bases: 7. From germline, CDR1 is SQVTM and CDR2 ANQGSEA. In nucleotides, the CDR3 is TGCAGCGTGGAATTACAGGGGGGCACTGAAGCTTTCTTT. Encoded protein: CSVELQGGTEAFF.

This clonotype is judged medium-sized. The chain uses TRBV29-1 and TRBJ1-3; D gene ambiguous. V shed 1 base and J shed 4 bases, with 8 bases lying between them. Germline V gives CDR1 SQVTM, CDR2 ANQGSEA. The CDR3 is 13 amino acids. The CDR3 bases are TGCAGCGTTGAAGTCCTAGAAGGAAACACCATATATTTT. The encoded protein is CSVEVLEGNTIYF.

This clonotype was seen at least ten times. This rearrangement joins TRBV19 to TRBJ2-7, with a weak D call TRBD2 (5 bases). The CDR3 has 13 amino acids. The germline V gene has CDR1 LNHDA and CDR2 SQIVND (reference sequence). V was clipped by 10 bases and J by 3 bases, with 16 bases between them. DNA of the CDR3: TGTGCCACCGCTAGCATCCTCGGCTACGAGCAGTACTTC. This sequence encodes CATASILGYEQYF.

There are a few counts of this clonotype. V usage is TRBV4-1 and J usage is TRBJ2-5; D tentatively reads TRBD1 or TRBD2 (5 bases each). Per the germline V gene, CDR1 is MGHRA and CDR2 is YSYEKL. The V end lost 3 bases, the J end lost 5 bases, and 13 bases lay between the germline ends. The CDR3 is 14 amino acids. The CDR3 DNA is TGCGCCAGCAGCCATCAGGGTGAGGGGGAGACCCAGTACTTC. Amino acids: CASSHQGEGETQYF.

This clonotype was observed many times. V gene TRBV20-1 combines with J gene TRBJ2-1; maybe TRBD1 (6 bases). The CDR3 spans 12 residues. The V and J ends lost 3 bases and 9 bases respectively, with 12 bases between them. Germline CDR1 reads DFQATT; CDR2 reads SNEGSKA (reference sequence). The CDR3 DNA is TGCAGTGCTAGGGAAACAGGGTCTGAGCAGTTCTTC. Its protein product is CSARETGSEQFF.

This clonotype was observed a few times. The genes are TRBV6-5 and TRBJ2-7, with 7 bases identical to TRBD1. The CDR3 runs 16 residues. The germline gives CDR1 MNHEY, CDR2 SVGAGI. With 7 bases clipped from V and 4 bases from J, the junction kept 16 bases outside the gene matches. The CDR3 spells CASKETGARGPYEQYF. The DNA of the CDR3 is TGTGCCAGCAAGGAAACAGGGGCGAGGGGACCTTACGAGCAGTACTTC.

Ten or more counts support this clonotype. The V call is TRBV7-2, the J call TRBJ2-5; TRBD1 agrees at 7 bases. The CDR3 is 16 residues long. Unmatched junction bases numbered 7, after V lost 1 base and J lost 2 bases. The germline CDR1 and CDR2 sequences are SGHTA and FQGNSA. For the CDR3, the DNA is TGTGCCAGCAGCTTAGTTGGGACAGCTAAACAAGAGACCCAGTACTTC. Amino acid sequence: CASSLVGTAKQETQYF. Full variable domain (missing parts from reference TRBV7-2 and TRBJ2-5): GAGVSQSPSNKVTEKGKDVELRCDPISGHTALYWYRQSLGQGLEFLIYFQGNSAPDKSGLPSDRFSAERTGGSVSTLTIQRTQQEDSAVYLCASSLVGTAKQETQYFGPGTRLLVL.

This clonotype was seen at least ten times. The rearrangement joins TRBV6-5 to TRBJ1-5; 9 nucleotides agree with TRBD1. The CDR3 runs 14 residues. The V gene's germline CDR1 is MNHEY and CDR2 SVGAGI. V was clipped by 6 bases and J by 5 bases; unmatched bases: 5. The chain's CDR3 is CASSKTGGYQPQHF. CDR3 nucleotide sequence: TGTGCCAGCAGCAAAACAGGGGGCTATCAGCCCCAGCATTTT.

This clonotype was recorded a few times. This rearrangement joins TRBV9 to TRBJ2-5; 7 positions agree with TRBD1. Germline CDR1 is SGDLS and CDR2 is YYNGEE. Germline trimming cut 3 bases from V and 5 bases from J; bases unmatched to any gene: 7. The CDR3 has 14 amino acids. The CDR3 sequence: CASSAHRGFETQYF. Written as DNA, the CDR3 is TGTGCCAGCAGCGCGCACAGGGGTTTCGAGACCCAGTACTTC.

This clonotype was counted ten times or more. The CDR3 loop is CSARSDLNEKLFF. In DNA form, the CDR3 reads TGCAGTGCTAGGTCGGACCTTAATGAAAAACTGTTTTTT. V and J are TRBV20-1 and TRBJ1-4; D is unresolved. The ends were cut back, 3 bases at V and 4 bases at J, with 9 bases in the middle. The length of the CDR3 is 13 residues. Germline assignment: CDR1 DFQATT and CDR2 SNEGSKA (reference sequence).